The source of this T cell receptor beta chain is a study of T cell responses to AZD1222 COVID-19 vaccine (dated by TCRdb to the early 2020s). Study-level background: A total of over 230 trial participants underwent TCR sequencing, of whom around 200 received two doses of AZD1222 and approximately 25 received two doses of the MenACWY control vaccine. Enrollment into the trials was organized by age into subgroups of 18-55, 56-69 and 70-plus years, and those subgroups contained approximately 160, 26 and 62 TCR-sequenced participants, respectively. The paper's findings and limits, for the study overall: Most participants were white British and females outnumbered males, and the authors suggested that clonal diversity may have been underestimated. CD4 TCRs associated with the vaccine covered the entire spike protein, and the dominant responses were in regions 160-218 and 743-854. After two AZD1222 doses, spike-specific TCR breadth and depth were significantly higher than at day 0 and than in MenACWY recipients. Because no day 14 peak-response samples were available, the repertoires could be characterized only after the peak T cell response. Reportedly, almost half of the unique spike-specific TCRs recognized epitopes lying outside the regions that are mutated in the B.1.351 and B.1.1.7 variants. In the small 56-69-year group, the increase in depth fell short of significance, most likely because of low power. Conclusions about previously exposed vaccinees are limited because only five or six AZD1222 recipients were SARS-CoV-2 seropositive at baseline.

The CDR3 regions of human TCRbeta chains were analyzed by immunosequencing. Per the original workflow: Repertoire TCRs were checked for matches against a reference library of SARS-CoV-2-specific TCRs that had been generated using the MIRA antigen-specificity platform. Breadth was defined as the fraction of unique TCRs that were SARS-CoV-2-associated. Depth was defined as the fraction of total T cells that were SARS-CoV-2-associated. Each spike-specific TCR was assigned to its reactive spike region and to a CD4 or CD8 class using the MIRA data. Log10-transformed breadth and depth values were compared by one-way ANOVA with Sidak's multiple comparisons tests. TCRdb limited this immuneACCESS table to in-frame rearrangements with V and J called. A share of clones is missing; checked studies link under half to unresolved V genes, and the rest is unexplained. The V and J calls and clone size were taken over from that table, and D and trimming were inferred from the DNA. The sample has approximately 90,000 clones on record, over 75% of them singletons. 5.5% of the sample lies in the top ten.

Points on this clone: Its specific antigen is unknown. No base-level quality is on record; no much larger clone is a single base apart.

The time point label corresponds to: about 28 days (+/-7) after the second vaccine dose. AZD1222 recipients given second doses at about 4 weeks or at about 12 weeks were pooled, since spike-specific TCR depth and breadth were not found to differ between the two schedules. Vaccinee samples came from UK trials COV001 and COV002, including a single-blind randomized controlled phase 2/3 trial of AZD1222 (ChAdOx1 nCoV-19) in healthy adults. For TCRbeta chain sequencing, PBMC samples were collected from trial participants at day 0 and at day 28 after the second dose. Reading from cysteine to phenylalanine, the CDR3 counts 16 amino acids. The DNA shown is the 48-base CDR3, in frame from base 1. In the germline V gene (reference sequence), CDR1 corresponds to SGHNT and CDR2 to YYREEE. Deletion took 0 bases off V and 4 bases off J, with a span of 14 bases between the germline ends.

This TCR was sampled from an adult who received the AZD1222 COVID-19 vaccine. The V and J genes are TRBV5-4 and TRBJ1-3; the D segment could be TRBD1, given 5 matching bases. The material was peripheral blood, obtained 28 days after the second AZD1222 dose. The CDR3 protein: CASSLGGSMTGNTIYF. The DNA is TGTGCCAGCAGCTTGGGGGGGTCAATGACAGGAAACACCATATATTTT.